The entry below gives a single TCR beta chain sequence along with its context. Its specificity is unknown. This entry belongs to a study of CD8 T cells in ankylosing spondylitis. TCRdb analysed the 5' RACE reads with MiXCR anew, one entry per CDR3 protein. The sample lists 200,000 to 250,000 distinct CDR3 sequences, roughly a third occurring once. General observations from the study: Disease-linked clones, CD8+, were relatively rare in peripheral blood. It appeared that ankylosing spondylitis blood was characterized by a TCR beta motif of under ten highly homologous variants. According to the report, clones linked to the disease were significantly enriched in matched synovial fluid samples taken from ankylosing spondylitis patients. Both synovial fluid and blood in reactive arthritis had previously been reported to carry some motif variants.

This CDR3 is 15 amino acids long. Between the trimmed V and J ends, which lost 3 bases and 2 bases, there was a span of 11 bases. The V gene's germline CDR1 is MNHNS and CDR2 SASEGT. This chain connects TRBV6-1 to TRBJ1-5; the D gene is possibly TRBD1 (5 bases). Material for sequencing was blood, either unsorted or a sorted T cell fraction (not recorded which). The sequence came from a male donor with ankylosing spondylitis or in good health (not recorded which). The CDR3 bases are TGTGCCAGCAGTGAGGTTAGGGGTGGCAATCAGCCCCAGCATTTT. Its protein product is CASSEVRGGNQPQHF.